The 28 T cell receptor beta chains given below trace back to one sample, sequenced in a study of shared clonotypes between healthy human individuals. The assay was immunoSEQ multiplex PCR, and TCRdb's table has in-frame clones only and misses some. The sample includes about 2.4 million clones, 93% seen only once; the top ten take around 0.37%. Sample: naive CD4+ T cells from PBMCs. Stated subset: CD45RA+ positively selected. These receptors all stem from a man aged 18-30 years in good health. Some clones in this sample may be carry-over from other donors' samples.

The chain uses TRBV29-1 and TRBJ1-4; D perhaps matches TRBD1 (6 bases). Germline CDR1 is SQVTM and CDR2 is ANQGSEA. The CDR3 contains 15 residues. V was cut by 6 bases and J by 7 bases, with 21 bases left in between. The CDR3 nucleotides are TGCAGCGTACAAAGGGGCCAGGGGATGGGTGAAAAACTGTTTTTT. It codes for CSVQRGQGMGEKLFF.

This clone was found a few times. The sample carries other DNA sequences with the same CDR3. The chain has TRBV29-1 and TRBJ1-5, with 8 bases aligning to TRBD1. CDR1 and CDR2 from the germline V gene are SQVTM and ANQGSEA. The V segment lost 4 bases and the J segment 5 bases; nucleotides outside the gene matches: 4. The CDR3 is made up of 13 amino acids. Here the CDR3 DNA reads TGCAGCGTTGGGACAGGGTTCGATCAGCCCCAGCATTTT. It specifies CSVGTGFDQPQHF.

The rearrangement joins TRBV28 to TRBJ2-1; a possible D gene is TRBD1 (6 bases). CDR1 and CDR2 from the germline V gene are MDHEN and SYDVKM. The CDR3 length is 15 residues. Trimming removed 5 bases from V and 4 bases from J, with 15 bases in between. The CDR3 sequence: CASSMRQATYNEQFF. The CDR3 region has the DNA TGTGCCAGCAGTATGAGACAGGCGACTTACAATGAGCAGTTCTTC. Variable domain in full (rest from reference TRBV28 and TRBJ2-1): DVKVTQSSRYLVKRTGEKVFLECVQDMDHENMFWYRQDPGLGLRLIYFSYDVKMKEKGDIPEGYSVSREKKERFSLILESASTNQTSMYLCASSMRQATYNEQFFGPGTRLTVL.

The chain joins TRBV19 to TRBJ2-6, with D possibly being TRBD1 or TRBD2 (6 bases each). V dropped 6 bases and J dropped 2 bases, with 14 bases sitting between them. The CDR3 covers 16 residues. The germline CDR1 and CDR2 sequences are LNHDA and SQIVND (reference sequence). The CDR3 spells CASRLAGGAGANVLTF. CDR3 nucleotides: TGTGCCAGTAGGCTAGCCGGGGGCGCTGGGGCCAACGTCCTGACTTTC.

J is TRBJ2-1 and V is TRBV15, with a possible D match to TRBD1 (6 bases). In germline, CDR1 is LNHNV, CDR2 YYDKDF (reference sequence). CDR3 size: 15 residues. Deletions cut 5 bases from V and 1 base from J, with 12 bases between. The CDR3 reads CATSGYRASYNEQFF. The CDR3 nucleotides are TGTGCCACCAGCGGCTACAGGGCGTCCTACAATGAGCAGTTCTTC.

The V call is TRBV19, the J call TRBJ1-5; the match to TRBD1 covers 9 bases. Trimming removed 4 bases from V and 14 bases from J; junction bases left unmatched: 12. Per germline, CDR1 LNHDA and CDR2 SQIVND (reference sequence). The CDR3 runs 14 residues. This CDR3 is CASSKGQGGPPKHF. CDR3 DNA: TGTGCCAGTAGTAAGGGACAGGGAGGGCCCCCAAAGCATTTT.

The chain combines TRBV7-2 with TRBJ2-7, with 9 bases matching TRBD2. V shed 1 base and J 4 bases; nucleotides not matched to a gene: 11. Germline V gene sequence: CDR1 SGHTA, CDR2 FQGNSA. The CDR3 length is 17 residues. The CDR3 region is CASSLVPPAGGPYEQYF. CDR3 DNA sequence: TGTGCCAGCAGCTTAGTTCCCCCTGCGGGAGGGCCGTACGAGCAGTACTTC.

The chain recombines TRBV7-9 with TRBJ1-4; D not certain. V gave up 6 bases and J gave up 0 bases, with 2 bases separating them. Germline V lookup: CDR1 SEHNR, CDR2 FQNEAQ (reference sequence). CDR3 length: 12 amino acids. CDR3 in DNA: TGTGCCAGCAGGTCAACTAATGAAAAACTGTTTTTT. Translating gives CASRSTNEKLFF.

The J gene is TRBJ1-5, the V gene TRBV27; D possibly corresponds to TRBD1 (6 bases). The germline V gene has CDR1 MNHEY and CDR2 SMNVEV (reference sequence). V was pared by 2 bases and J by 7 bases, with 12 bases between. CDR3 length: 14 residues. This CDR3 reads CASSLGQGRQPQHF. In nucleotides, the CDR3 is TGTGCCAGCAGTTTAGGTCAGGGGCGGCAGCCCCAGCATTTT.

This clone was recorded once. The rearrangement joins TRBV27 to TRBJ2-3, with D perhaps TRBD2 (6 bases). Germline V gene data show CDR1 as MNHEY and CDR2 as SMNVEV (reference sequence). The CDR3 spans 17 residues. The V end was cut by 2 bases, the J end by 3 bases, with 18 bases between. The CDR3 region has the DNA TGTGCCAGCAGTTTAGTCCTTGGGGGGAAGAGGACAGATACGCAGTATTTT. It is translated as CASSLVLGGKRTDTQYF.

The V gene is TRBV2, the J gene TRBJ2-3, with 8 bases matching TRBD2. The V and J ends lost 5 bases and 4 bases, in that order; junction bases with no gene match: 5. The CDR3 runs to 14 residues. Germline lookup yields CDR1 SNHLY and CDR2 FYNNEI. CDR3: CASSSGGGSDTQYF. CDR3 DNA: TGTGCCAGCAGTAGCGGGGGAGGATCAGATACGCAGTATTTT.

The rearrangement uses TRBV7-2 and TRBJ1-2; D is unresolved. CDR1 and CDR2 (germline): SGHTA, FQGNSA. V was pared by 1 base and J by 2 bases, with 8 bases between. The CDR3 runs to 14 residues. This CDR3 is CASSLVRRNYGYTF. CDR3 DNA: TGTGCCAGCAGCTTAGTCCGGCGGAACTATGGCTACACCTTC.

For the CDR3, the DNA is TGTGCCAGCTCACCCTCCGGGACCCCTAACGGGGAGCTGTTTTTT. This codes for CASSPSGTPNGELFF. The chain joins TRBV18 to TRBJ2-2; D possibly uses TRBD1 or TRBD2 (5 bases each). This CDR3 comprises 15 residues. The V gene lost 3 bases and the J gene lost 7 bases, with 15 bases spanning the gap. CDR1 and CDR2 (germline): KGHSH, LQKENI.

CDR3 sequence (DNA): TGTGCCTGGAGCCCAGTCTTGACCCCCATATATTTT. Residues: CAWSPVLTPIYF. This rearrangement joins TRBV30 to TRBJ1-3; no reliable D call. The CDR3 consists of 12 residues. Germline V gives CDR1 GTSNPN, CDR2 SVGIG (reference sequence). Trimming pared 3 bases from V and 11 bases from J, leaving 14 bases between.

Notes on this clone: The identical CDR3 is also encoded by other nucleotide sequences in the sample. V usage is TRBV28 and J usage is TRBJ2-1, with 10 bases identical to TRBD1. V was clipped by 3 bases and J by 7 bases; unmatched bases: 3. The CDR3 runs 14 residues. Germline V lookup: CDR1 MDHEN, CDR2 SYDVKM. CDR3 DNA: TGTGCCAGCAGTTTGGGACAGGGGAGGAATGAGCAGTTCTTC. Amino acids: CASSLGQGRNEQFF.

The J gene is TRBJ2-5, the V gene TRBV9; D unresolved. The V gene lost 0 bases and the J gene lost 5 bases, with 11 bases spanning the gap. Germline V lookup: CDR1 SGDLS, CDR2 YYNGEE. This CDR3 region has 14 residues. CDR3 amino acids: CASSVGWVEETQYF. The CDR3 DNA reads TGTGCCAGCAGCGTAGGTTGGGTCGAGGAGACCCAGTACTTC.

Worth noting for this clone: Other DNA sequences in this sample translate to the same CDR3. This CDR3 reads CASSSGIYEQYF. The CDR3 nucleotides read TGTGCCAGCAGTTCCGGGATTTACGAGCAGTACTTC. The rearrangement joins TRBV28 to TRBJ2-7; D possibly corresponds to TRBD2 (5 bases). Looked up from germline, CDR1 is MDHEN and CDR2 is SYDVKM. V lost 4 bases and J lost 4, with 8 bases in between. This CDR3 is 12 amino acids long.

The chain links TRBV9 to TRBJ1-1; 7 bases match TRBD1. Trimming took 4 bases from V and 4 from J; bases not matched to a gene: 10. Germline V gene lookup returns CDR1 SGDLS and CDR2 YYNGEE. The CDR3 consists of 15 residues. CDR3 amino acids: CASSPRTGSPTEAFF. The CDR3, as DNA: TGTGCCAGCAGCCCCCGGACAGGCTCCCCCACTGAAGCTTTCTTT.

Details on this clone: Other DNA sequences from this sample encode an identical CDR3 as well. J is TRBJ1-1 and V is TRBV5-1; the D is unclear. V was trimmed by 0 bases and J by 1 base, leaving 7 bases between them. Germline CDR1 is SGHRS and CDR2 is YFSETQ. The CDR3 sequence is 14 residues long. CDR3 protein: CASSLEGGNTEAFF. CDR3 coding DNA: TGCGCCAGCAGCTTGGAGGGTGGGAACACTGAAGCTTTCTTT.

V usage is TRBV6-5 and J usage is TRBJ2-3; the match to TRBD1 covers 7 bases. CDR3 size: 14 residues. Germline CDR1 and CDR2: MNHEY and SVGAGI. Trimming removed 2 bases from V and 6 bases from J; junction bases left unmatched: 5. The CDR3 DNA reads as TGTGCCAGCAGTTACAACAGGGGTCAGGATACGCAGTATTTT. Protein sequence: CASSYNRGQDTQYF.

The chain recombines TRBV6-5 with TRBJ1-1; a possible D gene is TRBD1 (5 bases). Germline CDR1 reads MNHEY; CDR2 reads SVGAGI. The CDR3 is 15 amino acids. V lost 1 base and J 1 base, leaving 10 bases between the germline ends. Here the CDR3 DNA reads TGTGCCAGCAGTTACTTGGGGGTCGGGAACACTGAAGCTTTCTTT. Translated: CASSYLGVGNTEAFF.

The rearrangement joins TRBV2 to TRBJ1-1; no reliable D call. Germline CDR1 is SNHLY and CDR2 is FYNNEI. Trimming removed 3 bases at V and 6 bases at J, with 8 bases between. The CDR3 consists of 12 residues. As DNA, the CDR3 is TGTGCCAGCAGTGACGGACGCGCTGAAGCTTTCTTT. This sequence encodes CASSDGRAEAFF.

The chain joins TRBV19 to TRBJ1-3; a weak D match, TRBD1 (5 bases). Germline CDR1 and CDR2: LNHDA and SQIVND (reference sequence). With 3 bases removed from V and 1 base from J, the gap between germline ends came to 19 bases. CDR3 length: 18 residues. The CDR3 DNA follows: TGTGCCAGTAGTATTTGGGACGGTCGGGCGCCTTCTGGAAACACCATATATTTT. Protein: CASSIWDGRAPSGNTIYF.

The chain has TRBV5-4 and TRBJ1-1, with D maybe TRBD1 (6 bases). The V end lost 4 bases, the J end lost 7 bases, and 14 bases lay between the germline ends. CDR1 is SGHNT and CDR2 is YYREEE in the germline V gene (reference sequence). This CDR3 spans 13 amino acids. CDR3 coding DNA: TGTGCCAGCAGCAGGGGAATCAGGGGTGAAGCTTTCTTT. It specifies CASSRGIRGEAFF.

The V gene is TRBV28, the J gene TRBJ2-5; maybe TRBD2 (7 bases). V was trimmed by 6 bases and J by 5 bases, leaving 19 bases between them. Germline CDR1 and CDR2: MDHEN and SYDVKM. This CDR3 has 15 residues. CDR3 nucleotide sequence: TGTGCCAGCAGCCCTAGGGGGGAGGGGAAGGAGACCCAGTACTTC. It specifies CASSPRGEGKETQYF. Full variable domain (missing parts from reference TRBV28 and TRBJ2-5): DVKVTQSSRYLVKRTGEKVFLECVQDMDHENMFWYRQDPGLGLRLIYFSYDVKMKEKGDIPEGYSVSREKKERFSLILESASTNQTSMYLCASSPRGEGKETQYFGPGTRLLVL.

The rearrangement uses TRBV13 and TRBJ1-2; 7 bases fit TRBD1. The CDR3 covers 16 residues. Germline-derived CDR1 and CDR2 are PRHDT and FYEKMQ (reference sequence). With 3 bases clipped from V and 0 bases from J, the junction kept 7 bases outside the gene matches. CDR3 bases: TGTGCCAGCAGCTTTTCCCAGGGACAGCCTAACTATGGCTACACCTTC. This sequence encodes CASSFSQGQPNYGYTF. The variable domain in full, completed from reference TRBV13 and TRBJ1-2, reads AAGVIQSPRHLIKEKRETATLKCYPIPRHDTVYWYQQGPGQDPQFLISFYEKMQSDKGSIPDRFSAQQFSDYHSELNMSSLELGDSALYFCASSFSQGQPNYGYTFGSGTRLTVV.

This chain links TRBV6-5 with TRBJ1-2, with D perhaps TRBD1 (5 bases). The ends were cut back, 5 bases at V and 8 bases at J, with 15 bases in the middle. Germline V gives CDR1 MNHEY, CDR2 SVGAGI. There are 13 residues in the CDR3. The CDR3 sequence: CASSTPGVPGYTF. CDR3 DNA: TGTGCCAGCAGTACCCCGGGGGTCCCAGGCTACACCTTC.

This clone was seen a handful of times. This chain links TRBV6-4 with TRBJ1-1, with D possibly being TRBD1 (5 bases). The V end lost 6 bases, the J end lost 4 bases, and 12 bases lay between the germline ends. Germline V CDR1 and CDR2: MRHNA, SNTAGT. The length of the CDR3 is 13 residues. The CDR3 DNA is TGTGCCAGCAGAGCCTTTGGGGGCACTGAAGCTTTCTTT. Translated, it gives CASRAFGGTEAFF.